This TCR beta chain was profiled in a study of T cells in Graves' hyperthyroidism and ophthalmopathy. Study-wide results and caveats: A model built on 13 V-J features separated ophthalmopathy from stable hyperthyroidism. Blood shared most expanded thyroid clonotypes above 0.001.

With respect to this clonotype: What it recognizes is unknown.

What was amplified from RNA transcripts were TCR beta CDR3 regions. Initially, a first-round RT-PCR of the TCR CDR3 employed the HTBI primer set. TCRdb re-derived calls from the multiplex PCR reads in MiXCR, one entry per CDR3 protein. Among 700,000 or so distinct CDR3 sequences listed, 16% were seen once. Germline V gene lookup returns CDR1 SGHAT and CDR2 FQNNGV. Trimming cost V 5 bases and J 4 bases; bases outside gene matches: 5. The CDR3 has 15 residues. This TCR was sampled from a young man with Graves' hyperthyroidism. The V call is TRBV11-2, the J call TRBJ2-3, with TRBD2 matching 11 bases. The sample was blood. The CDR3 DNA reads TGTGCCAGCAGCGAACTAGCGGGAGCCGCAGATACGCAGTATTTT. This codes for CASSELAGAADTQYF.